This is a list of T cell receptor beta chains from one sample in a study of cytomegalovirus exposure and HLA in healthy donors. TCRdb's copy holds only in-frame clones and misses some; the assay was immunoSEQ multiplex PCR. The data contain 170,000 or so clones, about four fifths of them singletons. The specimen sequenced was PBMCs. All receptors come from a young man in good health and CMV-seronegative. CDR3s include the opening cysteine and the closing phenylalanine or tryptophan. Each record gives: CDR3 length, V gene, clone size, D gene, J gene, CDR3 protein, CDR3 DNA. D genes are given only for firm matches. Expanded clones are given a class, and other clones once, few, many or no size at all.

14	TRBV7-3	.	TRBD1	TRBJ2-3	CASSLDRVIGTQYF	TGTGCCAGCAGCTTAGACAGGGTGATTGGTACGCAGTATTTT
13	TRBV6-1	.	.	TRBJ1-1	CASSRTGNTEAFF	TGTGCCAGCAGCCGAACAGGGAACACTGAAGCTTTCTTT
19	TRBV5-1	.	TRBD2	TRBJ2-2	CASSLALLSGSANTGELFF	TGCGCCAGCAGCTTGGCCTTACTTAGCGGGAGCGCGAACACCGGGGAGCTGTTTTTT
17	TRBV7-8	.	.	TRBJ2-3	CASSLGSGAGYTDTQYF	TGTGCCAGCAGCTTAGGCTCGGGAGCAGGTTATACAGATACGCAGTATTTT
17	TRBV5-5	.	TRBD2	TRBJ2-7	CASSFWSLTSGRNEQYF	TGTGCCAGCAGCTTTTGGTCACTCACTAGCGGGAGAAACGAGCAGTACTTC
12	TRBV2	.	.	TRBJ1-2	CASMRQDYGYTF	TGTGCCAGCATGCGGCAAGACTATGGCTACACCTTC
16	TRBV5-1	.	TRBD1	TRBJ2-2	CASSLASGGRTGELFF	TGCGCCAGCAGCTTGGCGTCAGGGGGCCGCACCGGGGAGCTGTTTTTT
12	TRBV2	few	.	TRBJ1-1	CARQAVTDKAFF	TGTGCCAGGCAGGCGGTGACAGACAAAGCTTTCTTT
13	TRBV18	.	.	TRBJ2-1	CASAPAGADEQFF	TGTGCCAGCGCCCCCGCGGGGGCGGATGAGCAGTTCTTC
15	TRBV7-6	.	.	TRBJ2-7	CASSLGSGGVYEQYF	TGTGCCAGCAGCTTAGGGTCCGGAGGGGTCTACGAGCAGTACTTC
15	TRBV29-1	.	.	TRBJ2-3	CSVVKGQTTADTQYF	TGCAGCGTTGTAAAGGGACAAACGACAGCAGATACGCAGTATTTT
13	TRBV6-5	.	.	TRBJ1-2	CASSYGDAGGYTF	TGTGCCAGCAGTTATGGAGACGCTGGGGGCTACACCTTC
13	TRBV15	.	.	TRBJ1-1	CATRGQSNAEAFF	TGTGCCACCCGAGGACAGAGTAACGCTGAAGCTTTCTTT
18	TRBV4-3	few	TRBD2	TRBJ2-1	CASSRVVSGEDVYNEQFF	TGCGCCAGCAGCCGAGTAGTAAGCGGGGAGGACGTCTACAATGAGCAGTTCTTC
15	TRBV9	.	.	TRBJ2-7	CASSVGGGFTYEQYF	TGTGCCAGCAGCGTAGGAGGTGGCTTTACCTACGAGCAGTACTTC
15	TRBV7-9	.	.	TRBJ1-4	CASRTGHGINEKLFF	TGTGCCAGCAGGACAGGTCACGGCATTAATGAAAAACTGTTTTTT
13	TRBV28	.	TRBD1	TRBJ1-1	CAIKNRGNTEAFF	TGTGCCATCAAAAACAGGGGAAACACTGAAGCTTTCTTT
14	TRBV5-1	.	TRBD1	TRBJ1-2	CASSWGTEAYGYTF	TGCGCCAGCAGCTGGGGGACAGAAGCATATGGCTACACCTTC
15	TRBV7-3	.	TRBD2	TRBJ2-7	CASSLKAGGRWEQYF	TGTGCCAGCAGCTTGAAAGCGGGGGGCCGATGGGAGCAGTACTTC
15	TRBV7-6	.	TRBD2	TRBJ2-7	CASSLGLAGVSEQYF	TGTGCCAGCAGCTTAGGACTAGCGGGAGTATCCGAGCAGTACTTC
14	TRBV7-6	.	.	TRBJ2-7	CASSSQGGPYEQYF	TGTGCCAGCAGCTCCCAGGGTGGTCCCTACGAGCAGTACTTC
17	TRBV7-9	.	.	TRBJ1-2	CASSSRDIRSTNYGYTF	TGTGCCAGCAGCAGCCGGGACATCAGATCCACTAACTATGGCTACACCTTC
16	TRBV19	.	TRBD1	TRBJ2-4	CASSIAGTGPKNIQYF	TGTGCCAGTAGTATAGCCGGGACAGGCCCTAAAAACATTCAGTACTTC
15	TRBV7-3	.	TRBD2	TRBJ2-5	CASSFSGGAGETQYF	TGTGCCAGCAGCTTTTCGGGGGGGGCCGGTGAGACCCAGTACTTC
13	TRBV7-8	.	.	TRBJ1-1	CASSLVQARGAFF	TGTGCCAGCAGCTTAGTTCAGGCCCGTGGAGCTTTCTTT
17	TRBV27	few	TRBD2	TRBJ2-2	CASSFAGREWGTGELFF	TGTGCCAGCAGTTTCGCTGGGCGGGAGTGGGGCACCGGGGAGCTGTTTTTT
15	TRBV18	.	.	TRBJ1-1	CASSPLSGLGTEAFF	TGTGCCAGCTCACCACTGTCAGGGCTGGGCACTGAAGCTTTCTTT
14	TRBV2	.	.	TRBJ1-5	CASSRQVSDQPQHF	TGTGCCAGCAGCAGACAGGTCTCTGATCAGCCCCAGCATTTT
18	TRBV28	.	TRBD2	TRBJ2-7	CASSSLRQRLADAYEQYF	TGTGCCAGCAGTTCCCTACGCCAAAGACTAGCAGACGCCTACGAGCAGTACTTC
16	TRBV6-1	.	TRBD1	TRBJ2-3	CASSVNRGRWTDTQYF	TGTGCCAGCAGTGTTAACAGGGGGCGCTGGACAGATACGCAGTATTTT
18	TRBV9	once	.	TRBJ2-3	CASSVGPRGTYNTDTQYF	TGTGCCAGCAGCGTAGGTCCGCGGGGAACCTACAACACAGATACGCAGTATTTT
12	TRBV7-9	few	.	TRBJ1-4	CASSSPEGILFF	TGTGCCAGCAGCAGCCCTGAGGGAATACTGTTTTTT
14	TRBV7-3	.	.	TRBJ2-2	CASSSYLGDGELFF	TGTGCCAGCAGCTCTTACCTAGGGGACGGGGAGCTGTTTTTT
11	TRBV14	.	.	TRBJ2-1	CASSLGGTQFF	TGTGCCAGCAGCCTAGGGGGTACCCAGTTCTTC
14	TRBV30	.	.	TRBJ2-2	CAWRPFTGTGELFF	TGTGCCTGGAGACCCTTTACGGGGACCGGGGAGCTGTTTTTT
15	TRBV6-5	.	TRBD1	TRBJ1-6	CASSYTGQANSPLHF	TGTGCCAGCAGTTACACGGGACAGGCTAATTCACCCCTCCACTTT
14	TRBV7-9	.	.	TRBJ2-5	CASSLGRGWETQYF	TGTGCCAGCAGCTTAGGAAGGGGATGGGAGACCCAGTACTTC
16	TRBV5-6	.	TRBD1	TRBJ2-3	CASSLLDRGPTDTQYF	TGTGCCAGCAGCTTGTTGGACAGGGGCCCCACAGATACGCAGTATTTT
15	TRBV6-6	.	.	TRBJ2-5	CASSYSIGGQETQYF	TGTGCCAGCAGTTACTCAATCGGTGGTCAAGAGACCCAGTACTTC
16	TRBV28	.	TRBD1	TRBJ1-4	CASSHQLTGGTEKLFF	TGTGCCAGCAGCCACCAACTGACAGGGGGCACTGAAAAACTGTTTTTT
16	TRBV2	.	.	TRBJ1-1	CASSQNSGTMNTEAFF	TGTGCCAGCAGTCAAAATTCCGGGACAATGAACACTGAAGCTTTCTTT
15	TRBV7-8	.	TRBD2	TRBJ2-3	CASSPFSGIGDTQYF	TGTGCCAGCAGCCCTTTTAGCGGGATTGGAGATACGCAGTATTTT